These T cell receptor beta chains were read from a single sample in a study of Graves' ophthalmopathy and Graves' hyperthyroidism. TCRdb reprocessed the multiplex PCR reads with MiXCR, giving one entry per CDR3 protein. The data hold hundreds of thousands of distinct CDR3 sequences, with 20% to 25% observed a single time. Material for sequencing was peripheral blood. The receptors here all came from a woman aged 18-30 years with stable Graves' hyperthyroidism. Both conserved end residues are part of each CDR3. D genes are given only for firm matches. A clone size is listed for some rows: how often the clone was seen (once, few, many), or a class if it is expanded.

-	14	TRBV7-9	TRBJ2-7	many	CASSLVFPGHEQYF	TGTGCCAGCAGCTTAGTATTCCCAGGCCACGAGCAGTACTTC
TRBD1	15	TRBV6-5	TRBJ2-6	many	CASSGQGAGANVLTF	TGTGCCAGCAGCGGACAGGGGGCCGGGGCCAACGTCCTGACTTTC
-	14	TRBV20-1	TRBJ2-7	many	CSAINPLDSYEQYF	TGCAGTGCTATAAACCCCCTGGACTCCTACGAGCAGTACTTC
-	13	TRBV27	TRBJ1-6	many	CASRKGYNSPLHF	TGTGCCAGCAGGAAGGGGTACAATTCACCCCTCCACTTT
-	13	TRBV20-1	TRBJ2-7	many	CSAQGGLSYEQYF	TGCAGTGCGCAGGGGGGTTTGAGCTACGAGCAGTACTTC
TRBD1	18	TRBV12-3/TRBV12-4	TRBJ2-6	-	CASSHRTGSFSGANVLTF	TGTGCCAGCAGTCATAGGACAGGGAGTTTCTCTGGGGCCAACGTCCTGACTTTC
-	14	TRBV12-3/TRBV12-4	TRBJ1-1	-	CASSHGGWDTEAFF	TGTGCCAGCAGCCATGGGGGCTGGGACACTGAAGCTTTCTTT
-	13	TRBV12-3/TRBV12-4	TRBJ1-1	many	CASSPSPFTDAFF	TGTGCCAGCAGTCCCTCCCCTTTCACAGATGCTTTCTTT
-	13	TRBV2	TRBJ2-5	many	CASSEGLTETQYF	TGTGCCAGCAGTGAAGGGCTTACAGAGACCCAGTACTTC
TRBD2	15	TRBV25-1	TRBJ2-5	many	CASSPPLADQETQYF	TGTGCCAGCAGTCCCCCACTAGCGGACCAAGAGACCCAGTACTTC
-	15	TRBV30	TRBJ2-7	-	CAWSEGPAGLYEQYF	TGTGCCTGGAGTGAGGGTCCAGCGGGCCTCTACGAGCAGTACTTC
-	16	TRBV2	TRBJ2-7	many	CASSEAWQILTYEQYF	TGTGCCAGCAGTGAGGCCTGGCAGATCTTAACGTACGAGCAGTACTTC
TRBD2	13	TRBV20-1	TRBJ2-5	many	CSARIAGEETQYF	TGCAGTGCTAGGATAGCGGGAGAAGAGACCCAGTACTTC
-	15	TRBV5-1	TRBJ1-3	many	CASSRAGSSGNTIYF	TGCGCCAGCAGTCGGGCAGGGAGCTCTGGAAACACCATATATTTT
-	13	TRBV6-1	TRBJ2-5	once	CASSRLGFGTQYF	TGTGCCAGCAGTCGACTGGGCTTTGGGACCCAGTACTTC
TRBD2	13	TRBV3-1	TRBJ2-5	many	CASSWTRQETQYF	TGTGCCAGCAGCTGGACTAGGCAAGAGACCCAGTACTTC
TRBD1	15	TRBV2	TRBJ2-5	many	CASRDPGTGGETQYF	TGTGCCAGCAGGGATCCCGGGACAGGAGGGGAGACCCAGTACTTC
-	14	TRBV6-5	TRBJ2-5	-	CASSYSSRVETQYF	TGTGCCAGCAGTTACTCGTCCAGGGTGGAGACCCAGTACTTC
TRBD2	14	TRBV12-3/TRBV12-4	TRBJ2-7	many	CASRGLAGGNEQYF	TGTGCCAGCAGGGGACTAGCGGGAGGGAACGAGCAGTACTTC
-	14	TRBV19	TRBJ2-7	many	CASSIQGTTYEQYF	TGTGCCAGTAGTATTCAGGGAACCACCTACGAGCAGTACTTC
-	14	TRBV20-1	TRBJ2-7	many	CSANSNPGYYEQYF	TGCAGTGCAAACAGTAATCCGGGTTACTACGAGCAGTACTTC
TRBD2	15	TRBV2	TRBJ2-7	many	CASRTTLTSGHLPYF	TGTGCCAGCAGGACAACACTGACTAGCGGTCACCTGCCTTACTTC
-	12	TRBV7-9	TRBJ2-5	many	CASLAAGETQYF	TGTGCCAGCTTAGCTGCGGGAGAGACCCAGTACTTC
-	16	TRBV6-1	TRBJ1-5	-	CASSERAGRNNQPQHF	TGTGCCAGCAGTGAAAGGGCAGGGCGGAACAATCAGCCCCAGCATTTT
-	12	TRBV18	TRBJ2-7	-	CASSPDQYEQYF	TGTGCCAGCTCACCAGATCAGTACGAGCAGTACTTC
-	14	TRBV2	TRBJ2-4	-	CASRHGTAKNIQYF	TGTGCCAGCCGGCACGGTACGGCCAAAAACATTCAGTACTTC
-	11	TRBV24-1	TRBJ1-2	-	CATRRGRGYTF	TGTGCCACCAGGCGGGGCCGTGGCTACACCTTC
TRBD2	15	TRBV6-1	TRBJ2-7	-	CASSRGGGSSYEQYF	TGTGCCAGCAGTCGGGGCGGGGGGTCCTCCTACGAGCAGTACTTC
-	13	TRBV12-3/TRBV12-4	TRBJ1-1	many	CASSHTGNTEAFF	TGTGCCAGCAGTCATACGGGGAACACTGAAGCTTTCTTT
TRBD1	15	TRBV2	TRBJ1-1	many	CASSLRQGGGGGAFF	TGTGCCAGCAGTCTGCGACAGGGAGGAGGAGGGGGAGCTTTCTTT
-	13	TRBV12-3/TRBV12-4	TRBJ1-2	-	CASSPRTADGYTF	TGTGCCAGCAGTCCCCGGACAGCAGATGGCTACACCTTC
-	14	TRBV20-1	TRBJ2-5	many	CSARGGNLKETQYF	TGCAGTGCTAGAGGGGGCAATTTGAAAGAGACCCAGTACTTC
-	15	TRBV27	TRBJ2-3	many	CASSTWGAAGDTQYF	TGTGCCAGCAGTACCTGGGGGGCGGCGGGAGATACGCAGTATTTT
-	16	TRBV30	TRBJ2-5	many	CAWSVHTIVYQETQYF	TGTGCCTGGAGTGTTCATACTATTGTGTACCAAGAGACCCAGTACTTC
-	13	TRBV20-1	TRBJ2-5	many	CSARDTLSETQYF	TGCAGTGCTAGAGATACGCTTTCGGAGACCCAGTACTTC
-	17	TRBV2	TRBJ2-5	-	CAHSVARYSTNQETQYF	TGTGCCCACTCGGTTGCGAGGTATTCGACAAACCAAGAGACCCAGTACTTC
-	16	TRBV15	TRBJ2-5	-	CATSRVMADRQETQYF	TGTGCCACCAGCAGAGTAATGGCAGACCGTCAAGAGACCCAGTACTTC
-	15	TRBV5-5	TRBJ1-5	many	CASSPGLQSNQPQHF	TGTGCCAGCAGCCCTGGATTGCAGAGCAATCAGCCCCAGCATTTT
TRBD2	14	TRBV12-3/TRBV12-4	TRBJ2-7	many	CASSLGLAIYEQYF	TGTGCCAGCAGTTTGGGACTAGCCATCTACGAGCAGTACTTC
-	19	TRBV28	TRBJ1-1	-	CASSLFLGRVGVTNTEAFF	TGTGCCAGCAGTTTATTTTTAGGTCGTGTCGGAGTGACGAACACTGAAGCTTTCTTT
-	11	TRBV28	TRBJ2-5	many	CASSLKETQYF	TGTGCCAGCAGTTTGAAGGAGACCCAGTACTTC
TRBD1	14	TRBV27	TRBJ2-7	many	CASSLRQGANEQYF	TGTGCCAGCAGTTTACGACAGGGGGCCAACGAGCAGTACTTC
-	14	TRBV6-5	TRBJ2-2	many	CASSSGGGTGELFF	TGTGCCAGCAGTTCCGGAGGGGGGACCGGGGAGCTGTTTTTT
-	14	TRBV11-2	TRBJ1-6	many	CASSLGDTYSPLHF	TGTGCCAGCAGCTTAGGGGACACCTATTCACCCCTCCACTTT
-	14	TRBV20-1	TRBJ2-1	-	CSATSSVGDNEQFF	TGCAGTGCTACCTCGAGTGTGGGGGACAATGAGCAGTTCTTC
-	16	TRBV6-2/TRBV6-3	TRBJ1-5	few	CASSYFWQANNQPQHF	TGTGCCAGCAGTTACTTTTGGCAGGCCAACAATCAGCCCCAGCATTTT
TRBD2	16	TRBV6-1	TRBJ2-5	-	CASSEGLAGARKTQYF	TGTGCCAGCAGTGAAGGACTAGCGGGGGCTAGAAAGACCCAGTACTTC
-	14	TRBV27	TRBJ2-7	-	CASSLTGHLYEQYF	TGTGCCAGCAGTTTAACCGGACATCTATACGAGCAGTACTTC
-	14	TRBV7-8	TRBJ1-5	many	CASSPDRGGQPQHF	TGTGCCAGCAGCCCTGACCGGGGTGGACAGCCCCAGCATTTT